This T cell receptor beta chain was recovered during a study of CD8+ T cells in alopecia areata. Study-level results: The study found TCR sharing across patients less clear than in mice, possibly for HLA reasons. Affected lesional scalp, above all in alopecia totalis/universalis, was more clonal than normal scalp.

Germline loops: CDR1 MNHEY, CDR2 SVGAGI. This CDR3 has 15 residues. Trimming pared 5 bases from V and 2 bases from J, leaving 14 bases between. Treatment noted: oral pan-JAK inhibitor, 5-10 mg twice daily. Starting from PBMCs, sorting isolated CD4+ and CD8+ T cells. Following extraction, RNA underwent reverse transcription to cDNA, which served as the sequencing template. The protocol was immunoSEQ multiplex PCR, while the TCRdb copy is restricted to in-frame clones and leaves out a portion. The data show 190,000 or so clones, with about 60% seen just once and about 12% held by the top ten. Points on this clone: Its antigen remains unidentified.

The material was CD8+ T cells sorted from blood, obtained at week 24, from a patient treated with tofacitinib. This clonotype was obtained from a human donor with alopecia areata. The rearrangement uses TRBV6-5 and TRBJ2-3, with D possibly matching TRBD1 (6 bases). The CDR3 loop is CASSTTGPNTDTQYF. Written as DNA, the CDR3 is TGTGCCAGCAGTACCACAGGGCCAAACACAGATACGCAGTATTTT.